The 14 T cell receptor beta chains presented below share a single source sample, sequenced in a study of shared clonotypes between healthy human individuals. The repertoire was sequenced with immunoSEQ multiplex PCR; TCRdb's copy has only in-frame clones and lacks some. The sample lists roughly 2 million clones; 85% to 95% were seen once. Selected positively for CCR7 and CD45RO-negative, naive CD8 cells excluded terminally differentiated effector memory CD45RA+ cells. The material sequenced was naive CD8+ T cells sorted from blood. The origin of the receptors is a young man in good health.

This chain joins TRBV9 and TRBJ1-3; D gene ambiguous. The V gene lost 4 bases and the J gene lost 4 bases, with 9 bases spanning the gap. This CDR3 region has 13 residues. Germline values: CDR1 SGDLS, CDR2 YYNGEE. The CDR3 DNA reads TGTGCCAGCAGCCCTATTTGGGGAAACACCATATATTTT. Translation: CASSPIWGNTIYF.

On this clone: The identical CDR3 is also encoded by other nucleotide sequences in the sample. The chain couples TRBV5-6 to TRBJ1-5; D not resolved. Trimming pared 0 bases from V and 6 bases from J, leaving 4 bases between. There are 12 residues in the CDR3. Germline V gene sequence: CDR1 SGHDT, CDR2 YYEEEE. CDR3 protein: CASSLGSQPQHF. The DNA of the CDR3 is TGTGCCAGCAGCTTGGGAAGTCAGCCCCAGCATTTT.

This clone has a single count. The same CDR3 arises from other DNA sequences in this sample as well. V is TRBV2 and J is TRBJ2-1; the match to TRBD1 covers 10 bases. CDR1 SNHLY and CDR2 FYNNEI come from the germline V gene. Unmatched junction bases numbered 3, after V lost 4 bases and J lost 6 bases. CDR3 length: 14 amino acids. CDR3 in amino acids: CASSGGQGSNEQFF. DNA for the CDR3: TGTGCCAGCAGTGGGGGACAGGGGAGCAATGAGCAGTTCTTC. Full variable domain (rest looked up from reference TRBV2 and TRBJ2-1): EPEVTQTPSHQVTQMGQEVILRCVPISNHLYFYWYRQILGQKVEFLVSFYNNEISEKSEIFDDQFSVERPDGSNFTLKIRSTKLEDSAMYFCASSGGQGSNEQFFGPGTRLTVL.

V is TRBV5-4 and J is TRBJ2-1, with D maybe TRBD1 (5 bases). Trimming removed 2 bases at V and 5 bases at J, with 5 bases between. This CDR3 has 12 amino acids. CDR1 SGHNT and CDR2 YYREEE come from the germline V gene (reference sequence). The DNA for the CDR3 is TGTGCCAGCAGCTTACAGGACAATGAGCAGTTCTTC. It translates to CASSLQDNEQFF.

The chain joins TRBV28 to TRBJ2-1; TRBD1 agrees at 9 bases. The CDR3 runs to 15 residues. Germline CDR1 and CDR2: MDHEN and SYDVKM. Germline trimming cut 2 bases from V and 4 bases from J; bases unmatched to any gene: 3. The DNA for the CDR3 is TGTGCCAGCAGTTTAGTGGGACAGGGTTACAATGAGCAGTTCTTC. It encodes CASSLVGQGYNEQFF. Supplemented by reference TRBV28 and TRBJ2-1, the full variable domain reads DVKVTQSSRYLVKRTGEKVFLECVQDMDHENMFWYRQDPGLGLRLIYFSYDVKMKEKGDIPEGYSVSREKKERFSLILESASTNQTSMYLCASSLVGQGYNEQFFGPGTRLTVL.

For this clone: This same CDR3 is encoded by further DNA sequences in the sample. This rearrangement joins TRBV27 to TRBJ2-7; D possibly corresponds to TRBD2 (6 bases). Per germline, CDR1 MNHEY and CDR2 SMNVEV (reference sequence). CDR3 length equals 13 residues. The V gene lost 5 bases and the J gene lost 3 bases, with 11 bases spanning the gap. The CDR3, as DNA: TGTGCCAGCAGTCCGGGACTCCTCTACGAGCAGTACTTC. This encodes CASSPGLLYEQYF.

The V call is TRBV2, the J call TRBJ2-1; tentatively, D is TRBD1 (7 bases). The germline CDR1 and CDR2 sequences are SNHLY and FYNNEI. V gave up 3 bases and J gave up 6 bases, with 24 bases separating them. The CDR3 extends over 18 amino acids. CDR3 sequence reads: CASSDKSGGTRSINEQFF. CDR3 coding DNA: TGTGCCAGCAGTGATAAGTCAGGGGGGACACGCTCGATCAATGAGCAGTTCTTC.

V gene TRBV6-1 combines with J gene TRBJ1-1; the D gene is possibly TRBD1 (6 bases). The V end lost 3 bases, the J end lost 6 bases, and 11 bases lay between the germline ends. This CDR3 has 13 residues. Per germline, CDR1 MNHNS and CDR2 SASEGT. CDR3 amino acids: CASSDGGVPEAFF. The CDR3 DNA follows: TGTGCCAGCAGTGATGGGGGCGTCCCTGAAGCTTTCTTT.

The chain is built from TRBV19 and TRBJ2-1, with 8 bases fitting TRBD1. The CDR3 extends over 15 amino acids. Trimming took 5 bases from V and 7 from J; bases not matched to a gene: 10. Germline loops: CDR1 LNHDA, CDR2 SQIVND (reference sequence). CDR3 amino acids: CASSVGQGRGNEQFF. CDR3 DNA sequence: TGTGCCAGTAGTGTCGGACAGGGTAGAGGGAATGAGCAGTTCTTC.

This rearrangement joins TRBV11-2 to TRBJ2-1, with 10 bases fitting TRBD2. Germline CDR1 reads SGHAT; CDR2 reads FQNNGV. V trimming: 1 base; J trimming: 7 bases; junction bases outside the gene matches: 4. CDR3 length: 15 residues. The CDR3 DNA reads as TGTGCCAGCAGCTTAGGACTAGCGGGCTTGAATGAGCAGTTCTTC. This gives the protein CASSLGLAGLNEQFF.

V is TRBV6-5 and J is TRBJ1-5; no reliable D call. CDR3 length: 16 residues. V lost 4 bases and J 4 bases, leaving 17 bases between the germline ends. Germline CDR1 is MNHEY and CDR2 is SVGAGI. DNA for the CDR3: TGTGCCAGCAGTTCCCGCCTGACTGTAATGAATCAGCCCCAGCATTTT. Amino acid sequence: CASSSRLTVMNQPQHF.

The V and J genes are TRBV5-6 and TRBJ2-7; D perhaps matches TRBD1 (6 bases). Germline V gene data show CDR1 as SGHDT and CDR2 as YYEEEE. This CDR3 contains 13 residues. Trimming left V 4 bases short and J 3 bases short, with 11 bases between. CDR3 sequence: CASSKQGFYEQYF. DNA of the CDR3: TGTGCCAGCAGCAAACAGGGATTCTACGAGCAGTACTTC.

V usage is TRBV27 and J usage is TRBJ2-1; D is perhaps TRBD2 (5 bases). The CDR3 contains 15 residues. V was clipped by 6 bases and J by 5 bases, with 17 bases between them. Germline assignment: CDR1 MNHEY and CDR2 SMNVEV (reference sequence). As DNA, the CDR3 is TGTGCCAGCAGCTCCGTCACCGAGGGCGACAATGAGCAGTTCTTC. As protein: CASSSVTEGDNEQFF.

CDR3 coding DNA: TGTGCCAGCAGTGTACTTACAGGGAACGTTGGGGAAAAACTGTTTTTT. Its protein product is CASSVLTGNVGEKLFF. V and J are TRBV27 and TRBJ1-4, with TRBD1 as a possible D gene (6 bases). Trimming took off 5 bases at V and 8 bases at J, with 21 bases between the two ends. This CDR3 spans 16 amino acids. From germline, CDR1 is MNHEY and CDR2 SMNVEV (reference sequence).